This is a list of T cell receptor beta chains from one sample in a study of radiation and T cells in renal cell carcinoma. The assay was immunoSEQ multiplex PCR, and TCRdb's table has in-frame clones only and misses some. This sample carries around 120,000 clones, 70% to 90% of them seen once, and the ten largest clones take around 1.8%. Sequenced material: blood, taken from a patient whose treatment included radiotherapy and nephrectomy. The receptor source for this set is an older woman with renal cell carcinoma. Both conserved end residues are part of each CDR3. A D gene is named only where the DNA matches it firmly. The listing skips clone size in some rows; elsewhere it reads once, few, many or a size class.

D gene | J gene | V gene | clone size | CDR3 protein | CDR3 DNA
TRBD2 | TRBJ2-1 | TRBV5-1 | . | CASSAGTSGGSSYNEQFF | TGCGCCAGCAGCGCCGGGACTAGCGGGGGGAGCTCCTACAATGAGCAGTTCTTC
. | TRBJ2-3 | TRBV10-2 | . | CASSESKGDSTDTQYF | TGCGCCAGCAGTGAGTCGAAAGGGGATAGCACAGATACGCAGTATTTT
. | TRBJ1-1 | TRBV27 | . | CASREVLNTEAFF | TGTGCCAGCAGGGAGGTACTAAACACTGAAGCTTTCTTT
. | TRBJ1-6 | TRBV4-2 | . | CASSQDRGSPLHF | TGTGCCAGCAGCCAAGACAGGGGCTCACCCCTCCACTTT
. | TRBJ2-7 | TRBV19 | few | CASSQQSSYEQYF | TGTGCCAGTAGCCAACAGAGCTCCTACGAGCAGTACTTC
TRBD2 | TRBJ2-1 | TRBV6-6 | . | CASSQTSGRMGEQFF | TGTGCCAGCAGCCAGACTAGCGGGAGGATGGGTGAGCAGTTCTTC
. | TRBJ1-2 | TRBV16 | . | CASSQYGPYDGYTF | TGTGCCAGCAGCCAATACGGGCCCTACGATGGCTACACCTTC
. | TRBJ1-2 | TRBV30 | few | CAWSTRQVWYGYTF | TGTGCCTGGAGTACAAGACAGGTCTGGTATGGCTACACCTTC
. | TRBJ1-2 | TRBV29-1 | . | CSADTPNYGYTF | TGCAGCGCGGACACCCCTAACTATGGCTACACCTTC
. | TRBJ1-1 | TRBV4-1 | . | CASSHLRGDGTEAFF | TGCGCCAGCAGCCACCTCCGGGGTGATGGCACTGAAGCTTTCTTT
. | TRBJ1-1 | TRBV5-4 | . | CASSLAGANTEAFF | TGTGCCAGCAGCTTGGCCGGGGCTAACACTGAAGCTTTCTTT
. | TRBJ2-6 | TRBV15 | . | CATSRMPDSGANVLTF | TGTGCCACCAGCAGAATGCCCGACTCTGGGGCCAACGTCCTGACTTTC
. | TRBJ2-7 | TRBV25-1 | . | CASSESGEHEQYF | TGTGCCAGCAGTGAATCGGGGGAGCACGAGCAGTACTTC
. | TRBJ1-3 | TRBV5-4 | . | CASSSQGSGNTIYF | TGTGCCAGCAGCTCCCAGGGTTCGGGAAACACCATATATTTT
. | TRBJ1-5 | TRBV6-6 | . | CASTPPGGRGQPQHF | TGTGCCAGCACCCCTCCCGGGGGGCGCGGTCAGCCCCAGCATTTT
. | TRBJ1-5 | TRBV6-1 | . | CASTGGNQPQHF | TGTGCCAGCACTGGGGGCAATCAGCCCCAGCATTTT
. | TRBJ2-1 | TRBV5-1 | . | CASSPRFTNNEQFF | TGCGCCAGCAGCCCCCGATTTACAAACAATGAGCAGTTCTTC
. | TRBJ1-6 | TRBV9 | . | CASSVTPVGRKSPLHF | TGTGCCAGCAGCGTAACCCCAGTGGGGCGGAAATCACCCCTCCACTTT
. | TRBJ1-6 | TRBV27 | . | CASSPRGSNSPLHF | TGTGCCAGCAGCCCCCGGGGAAGTAATTCACCCCTCCACTTT
TRBD2 | TRBJ2-1 | TRBV5-1 | . | CASSSQIAGPMISSYNEQFF | TGCGCCAGCAGCTCCCAGATAGCGGGCCCGATGATAAGCTCCTACAATGAGCAGTTCTTC
TRBD1 | TRBJ2-5 | TRBV7-8 | . | CASSLGQGALRETQYF | TGTGCCAGCAGCTTAGGACAGGGGGCCCTTCGGGAGACCCAGTACTTC
. | TRBJ2-5 | TRBV7-2 | few | CASSRRGGGETQYF | TGTGCCAGCAGCCGAAGAGGGGGAGGAGAGACCCAGTACTTC
. | TRBJ1-2 | TRBV5-4 | . | CASSLAGSRGYTF | TGTGCCAGCAGCTTGGCAGGGTCTCGGGGCTACACCTTC
. | TRBJ1-2 | TRBV9 | . | CASSVGRGMYTF | TGTGCCAGCAGCGTCGGCAGGGGAATGTACACCTTC